The entry below describes one TCR beta chain. Its antigen is unidentified. Those CD8+ T cells considered naive were CD45RO-CCR7+CD27+CD95-. The sample belongs to a study of CXCR3-negative and CXCR3-positive naive CD8 T cells. Germline CDR1 is SGHRS and CDR2 is YFSETQ. The CDR3 extends over 18 amino acids. TRB cDNA was prepared as libraries by UMI-labeled 5' RACE. With the 5' RACE reads reprocessed, TCRdb shows one record per CDR3 protein and no DNA. Recorded for this sample: just under 90,000 distinct CDR3 sequences. The study, taken as a whole, reports: TRB CDR3 hydrophobicity was greater in CXCR3-positive naive cells than in CXCR3-negative naive cells. The study found comparably high diversity in both naive subsets and much lower diversity in memory CD8+ cells.

The rearrangement joins TRBV5-1 to TRBJ2-1; TCRdb names TRBD2, which stays unverified in the absence of DNA. Material: naive CXCR3+ CD8+ T cells from blood. The subset is: CD45RO-CCR7+CD27+CD95- naive CD8+ T cells expressing CXCR3 (TNR3+). This clonotype originated in a human donor in good health. Some clones in this sample may be carry-over from other donors' samples. Here the CDR3 reads CASSAGPTDVDSYNEQFF.